This T cell receptor (beta chain) was documented in a study of shared clonotypes between healthy human individuals. As regards this clone: The antigen is undetermined.

Each PCR replicate from the sorted subsets contained around 200 ng DNA, which is tens of thousands of T cell genomes. Original data processing: From ImmunoSEQ came sequences covering only the junction and carrying no quality scores, so filtering differed. Sequencing used immunoSEQ multiplex PCR; TCRdb keeps in-frame clones, though not all of them. V and J calls and clone size are as listed in that table; D and trimming were resolved from the DNA. The sample has 85,000 to 100,000 clones; 68% are singletons. Regarding the study as a whole: Compared with clonotypes that all four donors shared, non-shared clonotypes had lower generation probabilities.

Recent acute infections and vaccinations were absent in the healthy HIV-negative adult donors. The V segment lost 1 base and the J segment 3 bases; nucleotides outside the gene matches: 3. The CDR3 has 15 residues. The V gene's germline CDR1 is WNHNN and CDR2 SYGVQD (reference sequence). The sequenced sample was memory CD8+ T cells sorted from blood. Subset here: CD45RO+ cells pooled with CCR7-negative TemRA cells. The sequence derives from a man aged 30 to 45 in good health. This sequence joins TRBV10-1 and TRBJ2-7, with TRBD2 matching over 10 bases. CDR3: CASSEFPSGSYEQYF. DNA of the CDR3: TGCGCCAGCAGTGAGTTTCCTAGCGGGAGCTACGAGCAGTACTTC.